This T cell receptor beta chain was found in a study of identical twins. General study points: Out-of-frame alpha sequences shared by twins were enriched for low generation probability. Cord blood beta clonotypes that were abundant carried fewer insertions, and memory repertoires showed no such trend.

This CDR3 region has 14 residues. The V end was cut by 7 bases, the J end by 1 base, with 12 bases between. CDR1 and CDR2 from the germline V gene are MRHNA and SNTAGT. A remark on this clonotype: Its antigen is currently unknown.

Each CDR3 protein gets one entry after TCRdb re-called the 5' RACE reads with MiXCR. The sample lists a few hundred thousand distinct CDR3 sequences; more than 9% were seen once. The same data also went into a second study, on yellow fever vaccine responses in identical twins.

The specimen sequenced was PBMCs. This receptor was taken from a woman under 30 in good health. The rearrangement links TRBV6-4 to TRBJ2-3; a possible D gene is TRBD2 (6 bases). The CDR3 bases are TGTGCCAGCAAGGAGGGATTTGGCACAGATACGCAGTATTTT. This encodes CASKEGFGTDTQYF.